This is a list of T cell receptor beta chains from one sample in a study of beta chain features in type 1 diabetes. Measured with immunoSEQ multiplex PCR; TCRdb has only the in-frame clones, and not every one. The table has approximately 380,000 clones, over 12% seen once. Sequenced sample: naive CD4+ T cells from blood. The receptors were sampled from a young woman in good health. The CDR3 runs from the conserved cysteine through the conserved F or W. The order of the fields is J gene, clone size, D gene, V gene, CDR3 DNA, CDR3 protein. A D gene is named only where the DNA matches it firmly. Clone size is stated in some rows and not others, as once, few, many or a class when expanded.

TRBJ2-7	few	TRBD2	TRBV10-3	TGTGCCATCAGTGGCCTTGGGACTAGGGAGTACGAGCAGTACTTC	CAISGLGTREYEQYF
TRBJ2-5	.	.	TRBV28	TGTGCCAGCAGCCCAGCTGGACAGAAAGAGACCCAGTACTTC	CASSPAGQKETQYF
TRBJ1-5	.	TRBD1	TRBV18	TGTGCCAGCTCTGCAGGGGGCGGCAATCAGCCCCAGCATTTT	CASSAGGGNQPQHF
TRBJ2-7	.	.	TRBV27	TGTGCCAGCGGGAGCCTCTCCTACGAGCAGTACTTC	CASGSLSYEQYF
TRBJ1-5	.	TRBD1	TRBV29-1	TGCAGCGTTGGACAGGGGGCTGGTCAGCCCCAGCATTTT	CSVGQGAGQPQHF
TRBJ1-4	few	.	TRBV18	TGTGCCAGCTCGTATCCGACAGCAACTAATGAAAAACTGTTTTTT	CASSYPTATNEKLFF
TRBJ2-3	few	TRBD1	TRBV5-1	TGCGCCAGCAGCGCGGGGACAGGACTAACAGATACGCAGTATTTT	CASSAGTGLTDTQYF
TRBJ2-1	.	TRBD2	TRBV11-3	TGTGCCAGCAGCTTAGTATTAGCGGGATACAATGAGCAGTTCTTC	CASSLVLAGYNEQFF
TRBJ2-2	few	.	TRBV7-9	TGTGCCAGCAGCTTAGACATGGCCGGGGAGCTGTTTTTT	CASSLDMAGELFF
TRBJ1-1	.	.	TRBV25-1	TGTGCCAGCAGTGAGGGTCCCGCGGACACTGAAGCTTTCTTT	CASSEGPADTEAFF
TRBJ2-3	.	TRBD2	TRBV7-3	TGTGCCAGCAGCTTCGGGGGGAGTGGGACAGATACGCAGTATTTT	CASSFGGSGTDTQYF
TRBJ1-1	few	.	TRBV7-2	TGTGCCAGCAGCGTACAGGGTATGACTGAAGCTTTCTTT	CASSVQGMTEAFF
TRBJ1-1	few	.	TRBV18	TGTGCCAGCTCTCCTCGAACCGAGGGCGGCACTGAAGCTTTCTTT	CASSPRTEGGTEAFF
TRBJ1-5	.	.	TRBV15	TGTGCCACCAGCAGAGATGGCCGCCAGCCCCAGCATTTT	CATSRDGRQPQHF
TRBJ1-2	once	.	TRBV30	TGTGCCTGGAGAGGGAAGACAGACCTCCTAAACTATGGCTACACCTTC	CAWRGKTDLLNYGYTF
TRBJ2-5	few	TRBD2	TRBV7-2	TGTGCCAGCAGCTTAGCAGGACTAGTGGTTTCCCAAGAGACCCAGTACTTC	CASSLAGLVVSQETQYF
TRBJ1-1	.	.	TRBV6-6	TGTGCCAGCAGTTCCGACAGGTGGGGTGAAGCTTTCTTT	CASSSDRWGEAFF
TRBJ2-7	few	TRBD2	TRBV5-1	TGCGCCAGCAGCCCGACTAGCGGGAGTGCGTACGAGCAGTACTTC	CASSPTSGSAYEQYF
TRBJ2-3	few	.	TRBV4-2	TGTGCCAGCAGCCAAGACGGGGGCACAGATACGCAGTATTTT	CASSQDGGTDTQYF
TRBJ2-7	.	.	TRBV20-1	TGCAGTGCCCTACAGATAAACGAGCAGTACTTC	CSALQINEQYF
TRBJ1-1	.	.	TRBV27	TGTGCCAGCAGTTTGACCAGGGTCAGCACTGAAGCTTTCTTT	CASSLTRVSTEAFF
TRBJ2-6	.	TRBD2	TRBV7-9	TGTGCCAGCAGCTCGTCTAGCGGGGGGTTCTCTGGGGCCAACGTCCTGACTTTC	CASSSSSGGFSGANVLTF
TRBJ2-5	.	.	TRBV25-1	TGTGCCAGCAGTGGGGCTGGACACCGGTCAGACGCCCAGTACTTC	CASSGAGHRSDAQYF
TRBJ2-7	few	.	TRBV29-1	TGCAGCGTTGTAGGCGGAAACAACTACGAGCAGTACTTC	CSVVGGNNYEQYF